The 15 T cell receptor beta chains below all came from one sample that was sequenced in a study of PD-1 blockade in classical Hodgkin lymphoma. Each patient relapsed following autologous stem cell transplantation, and prior brentuximab vedotin exposure differed. The method was immunoSEQ multiplex PCR; TCRdb's version includes in-frame clones alone and lacks a portion of them. This sample yields roughly 40,000 clones, of which approximately 71% are seen a single time; less than 4% belongs to the top ten. This specimen consisted of peripheral blood mononuclear cells (PBMCs), obtained at baseline. The source of these receptors is a human donor with classical Hodgkin lymphoma.

This clone was seen more than once but under ten times. This chain joins TRBV28 and TRBJ2-7; D gene ambiguous. The CDR3 has 13 residues. CDR1 is MDHEN and CDR2 is SYDVKM in the germline V gene. Between the trimmed V and J ends, which lost 2 bases and 6 bases, there was a span of 11 bases. The CDR3 loop reads CASSLDSGLEQYF. CDR3 nucleotides: TGTGCCAGCAGTTTAGATTCCGGGCTCGAGCAGTACTTC. The full variable domain, completed using reference TRBV28 and TRBJ2-7, is DVKVTQSSRYLVKRTGEKVFLECVQDMDHENMFWYRQDPGLGLRLIYFSYDVKMKEKGDIPEGYSVSREKKERFSLILESASTNQTSMYLCASSLDSGLEQYFGPGTRLTVT.

The gene calls are TRBV4-3 and TRBJ2-4; 8 bases map to TRBD2. The germline V gene encodes CDR1 LGHNA and CDR2 YSLEER. CDR3 size: 16 residues. J was trimmed by 7 bases and V by 4 bases; bases with no gene match: 12. CDR3 nucleotides: TGCGCCAGCAGCCCTGGACTAGCTTTCCCCTCGAACATTCAGTACTTC. Amino acids: CASSPGLAFPSNIQYF.

This clone was recorded a few times. The genes are TRBV5-8 and TRBJ2-5; 8 bases align to TRBD2. The CDR3 runs to 16 residues. CDR1 is SGHTS and CDR2 is YDEGEE in the germline V gene. The junction had 8 bases not matched to a gene; V was cut back by 4 bases and J by 0 bases. The CDR3 protein is CASSPQLAGNQETQYF. In nucleotides, the CDR3 is TGTGCCAGCAGCCCCCAGCTAGCGGGTAACCAAGAGACCCAGTACTTC.

This clone has more than one count but fewer than ten. The V call is TRBV7-3, the J call TRBJ2-1, with a possible D match to TRBD2 (5 bases). The ends were cut back, 7 bases at V and 3 bases at J, with 16 bases in the middle. This CDR3 has 15 amino acids. The germline gives CDR1 SGHTA, CDR2 FQGTGA. CDR3 nucleotide sequence: TGTGCCAGCACCCCAGTAGGCGGAGGCTACAATGAGCAGTTCTTC. Its translation: CASTPVGGGYNEQFF. Drawing the rest from reference TRBV7-3 and TRBJ2-1, the complete variable domain is GAGVSQTPSNKVTEKGKYVELRCDPISGHTALYWYRQSLGQGPEFLIYFQGTGAADDSGLPNDRFFAVRPEGSVSTLKIQRTERGDSAVYLCASTPVGGGYNEQFFGPGTRLTVL.

This sequence joins TRBV27 and TRBJ2-7; no clear D. The germline V gene encodes CDR1 MNHEY and CDR2 SMNVEV (reference sequence). The CDR3 loop spans 14 amino acids. Trimming left V 1 base short and J 2 bases short, with 9 bases between. The CDR3 sequence: CASSLWAKTYEQYF. The CDR3 coding sequence is TGTGCCAGCAGTTTATGGGCGAAGACCTACGAGCAGTACTTC.

The chain couples TRBV27 to TRBJ2-2; no firm D call. The length of the CDR3 is 14 residues. Germline loops: CDR1 MNHEY, CDR2 SMNVEV (reference sequence). V was cut by 2 bases and J by 5 bases, with 9 bases left in between. The CDR3 protein is CASSLLSKTGELFF. CDR3 DNA sequence: TGTGCCAGCAGTTTACTTTCTAAAACCGGGGAGCTGTTTTTT.

The chain employs TRBV7-2 and TRBJ2-7; 8 nucleotides match TRBD2. Germline CDR1 reads SGHTA; CDR2 reads FQGNSA. V trimming: 4 bases; J trimming: 5 bases; junction bases outside the gene matches: 10. The CDR3 loop spans 15 amino acids. DNA for the CDR3: TGTGCCAGCAGCTCCCGGGGGGGGCGCGTCGACGAGCAGTACTTC. It encodes CASSSRGGRVDEQYF.

This sequence joins TRBV6-6 and TRBJ1-4; 7 bases are shared with TRBD1. Germline loops: CDR1 MNHNY, CDR2 SVGAGI (reference sequence). The trim removed 6 bases at V and 4 bases at J, leaving 5 bases unmatched. The CDR3 runs 14 residues. The CDR3 region is CASSQDRFNEKLFF. The CDR3 DNA sequence: TGTGCCAGCAGCCAGGACAGGTTTAATGAAAAACTGTTTTTT.

This clone was counted between two and nine times. The chain links TRBV6-4 to TRBJ1-5; D ambiguous. The germline V gene has CDR1 MRHNA and CDR2 SNTAGT. The CDR3 has 16 residues. The V and J ends lost 0 bases and 0 bases respectively, with 9 bases between them. In nucleotides, the CDR3 is TGTGCCAGCAGTGACTCATGGCAGTTTAGCAATCAGCCCCAGCATTTT. It specifies CASSDSWQFSNQPQHF.

The chain uses TRBV7-2 and TRBJ2-7; no clear D gene. CDR1 is SGHTA, CDR2 FQGNSA, per germline. Trimming cost V 2 bases and J 6 bases, with 8 bases left between them. The CDR3 runs to 12 residues. The CDR3 nucleotides are TGTGCCAGCAGCTTATTGAAAGGCGAGCAGTACTTC. Protein: CASSLLKGEQYF.

This chain joins TRBV27 and TRBJ2-3; tentative D call: TRBD1 (6 bases). Germline V gene data show CDR1 as MNHEY and CDR2 as SMNVEV (reference sequence). Trimming took 1 base from V and 6 from J, leaving 14 bases between them. The CDR3 spans 15 residues. CDR3 residues: CASSLLVGAADTQYF. DNA of the CDR3: TGTGCCAGCAGTTTATTAGTGGGGGCAGCCGATACGCAGTATTTT.

A few counts support this clone. The rearrangement uses TRBV7-9 and TRBJ1-5; D uncertain. The CDR3 length is 12 residues. Germline values: CDR1 SEHNR, CDR2 FQNEAQ (reference sequence). V lost 5 bases to trimming and J lost 7 bases, with 9 bases between them. CDR3 DNA sequence: TGTGCCAGCAGCATAGTCGGGCAGCCCCAGCATTTT. Its translation is CASSIVGQPQHF. Filled out from reference TRBV7-9 and TRBJ1-5, the complete variable domain reads DTGVSQNPRHKITKRGQNVTFRCDPISEHNRLYWYRQTLGQGPEFLTYFQNEAQLEKSRLLSDRFSAERPKGSFSTLEIQRTEQGDSAMYLCASSIVGQPQHFGDGTRLSIL.

This sequence joins TRBV29-1 and TRBJ2-1, with D perhaps matching TRBD2 (5 bases). Germline CDR1 is SQVTM and CDR2 is ANQGSEA. V lost 8 bases and J 6 bases, leaving 17 bases between the germline ends. The CDR3 contains 13 residues. The CDR3 here is CSSATKPFNEQFF. DNA of the CDR3: TGCAGCTCGGCGACTAAACCCTTCAATGAGCAGTTCTTC.

Only a few counts were recorded for this clone. V gene TRBV2 combines with J gene TRBJ1-1, with no clear D. The CDR3 runs 13 residues. Deletions cut 6 bases from V and 4 bases from J, with 12 bases between. The germline gives CDR1 SNHLY, CDR2 FYNNEI. In DNA form, the CDR3 reads TGTGCCAGCAGCGACGGGATTCCCACTGAAGCTTTCTTT. Its protein product is CASSDGIPTEAFF.

The rearrangement links TRBV11-3 to TRBJ2-2; perhaps D is TRBD1 or TRBD2 (5 bases each). Germline loops: CDR1 SGHNT, CDR2 YENEEA. V gave up 2 bases and J gave up 0 bases, with 16 bases separating them. The CDR3 covers 18 residues. Here the CDR3 DNA reads TGTGCCAGCAGCTTACCGGGGACCGTCCCCTCGAACACCGGGGAGCTGTTTTTT. This translates into CASSLPGTVPSNTGELFF.